A single T cell receptor (beta chain) is shown here with its context. Some clones are missing from TCRdb's copy, which holds only in-frame ones; the method was immunoSEQ multiplex PCR. There are approximately 300,000 clones in the sample; roughly 87% occur only once, and approximately 6% lies in the top ten. This specimen belongs to a study of blood T cell repertoires in COVID-19. Whole-study context: Specimens from acute and convalescent COVID-19 originated in the United States, Italy and Spain.

Recruits, aged about 18 to 95 years, lived in 24 US areas. The study assigned cohorts using participant-reported clinical history. From germline, CDR1 is MNHEY and CDR2 SVGAGI. Trimming shortened V by 7 bases and J by 8 bases, and 14 bases separated the two germline ends. The CDR3 totals 13 residues. The sequence derives from a woman in her thirties who had recovered from COVID-19. The sample comprised PBMCs or T cells enriched from blood (not recorded which). The chain uses TRBV6-5 and TRBJ1-4; D might be TRBD1 (6 bases). The CDR3 DNA reads as TGTGCCAGCATGCCAGGGGTAGGGGAAAAACTGTTTTTT. Amino acid sequence: CASMPGVGEKLFF.